The present T cell receptor (beta chain) was sequenced within a study of blood T cell repertoires in COVID-19. Germline V gene data show CDR1 as SEHNR and CDR2 as FQNEAQ (reference sequence). V was pared by 5 bases and J by 4 bases, with 14 bases between. This CDR3 is built from 14 residues. The method was immunoSEQ multiplex PCR; TCRdb's version includes in-frame clones alone and lacks a portion of them. The sample lists about 250,000 clones; 70% to 80% were seen once. The chain employs TRBV7-9 and TRBJ1-2, with a weak D call TRBD1 (5 bases). The TCR sequence derives from a woman aged 80 or over with acute or convalescent COVID-19. The sequenced sample consisted of peripheral blood. The CDR3 here is CASSPTLGGYGYTF. The CDR3 DNA sequence: TGTGCCAGCAGCCCGACTTTGGGGGGCTATGGCTACACCTTC.